The 7 T cell receptor beta chains in this list originate from one sample, sequenced in a study of T cell clonality in common variable immunodeficiency. Study findings and constraints: Common variable immunodeficiency TCR beta sequences reportedly had fewer deletions and N-nucleotide insertions.

Profiling relied on immunoSEQ multiplex PCR, and the TCRdb table lists in-frame clones only, not all of them. Altogether approximately 29,000 clones were found in the sample, and no singletons occur. Their cognate antigens are unknown. Sequencing was performed on peripheral blood mononuclear cells. Every receptor here comes from a human donor with common variable immunodeficiency.

The sample holds many counts of this clone. The observed sequence ends 3 residues before the CDR3 terminus, with the missing tail filled in from the germline J gene. The V gene is TRBV5-1, the J gene TRBJ2-5; maybe TRBD1 (6 bases). Trimming cost V 0 bases and J 2 bases, with 8 bases left between them. Germline loops: CDR1 SGHRS, CDR2 YFSETQ. The CDR3 spans 14 residues. CDR3 bases read: TGCGCCAGCAGCTTGGTAAGGGGGCAAGAGACC. Translating it yields CASSLVRGQET. The whole CDR3 protein is CASSLVRGQETQYF.

In its sample, this clone was seen many times. The sequence runs out 3 residues before the end of the CDR3; the remainder is reconstructed from the germline J gene. V usage is TRBV29-1 and J usage is TRBJ2-2; 16 nucleotides match TRBD2. This CDR3 has 17 amino acids. The ends lost 3 bases at V and 5 bases at J; junction bases unmatched: 6. Germline-derived CDR1 and CDR2 are SQVTM and ANQGSEA. CDR3 loop: CSVEMGLAGGWTGELFF. The part of the CDR3 DNA that was read is TGCAGCGTTGAGATGGGACTAGCGGGAGGGTGGACCGGGGAG.

This clone was observed many times. The CDR3 end is not reached by the read, which stops 3 residues before it; the germline J gene fills it in. This chain links TRBV30 with TRBJ2-3, with D possibly being TRBD2 (5 bases). Germline CDR1 and CDR2: GTSNPN and SVGIG (reference sequence). Trimming stripped 0 bases from V and 4 bases from J, with 14 bases between. The CDR3 is made up of 15 amino acids. CDR3 DNA (partial): TGTGCCTGGAGTGTACTCGTGACGGGGTCAGATACG. Protein product: CAWSVLVTGSDT. The full CDR3 sequence reads CAWSVLVTGSDTQYF.

This clone was counted many times. Read sequence stops 3 residues before the CDR3 end, and the germline J gene provides the missing end. The V call is TRBV10-3, the J call TRBJ2-1; TRBD2 matches 8 bases. CDR3 length equals 18 residues. J gave up 1 base and V 0 bases, and 8 bases lay outside the gene matches. Germline CDR1 ENHRY, CDR2 SYGVKD. Incomplete CDR3 DNA: TGTGCCATCAGTGAGTCGACGGGGGGGGCTCTTTCCTACAATGAG. Translating it yields CAISESTGGALSYNE. The full-length CDR3 reads as CAISESTGGALSYNEQFF.

As concerns this clone: The read is 3 residues too short to cover the CDR3 end, so that end is filled in from the germline J gene. The chain joins TRBV19 to TRBJ2-3, with TRBD2 identical over 7 bases. This CDR3 comprises 15 residues. The J segment lost 1 base and the V segment lost 8 bases, leaving 9 bases of the junction unmatched. Germline CDR1 reads LNHDA; CDR2 reads SQIVND (reference sequence). The CDR3 region is CASGFASGGTDTQYF. The CDR3 bases that were read are TGTGCCAGTGGATTCGCTAGCGGAGGCACAGATACG.

This clone appeared many times. From the germline J gene comes the end of the CDR3, since the read stops 3 residues before it. This chain uses TRBV5-1 with TRBJ2-2, with 7 bases identical to TRBD2. Per the germline V gene, CDR1 is SGHRS and CDR2 is YFSETQ. This CDR3 is built from 14 residues. V dropped 9 bases and J dropped 4; count of bases not matched to a gene: 9. This CDR3 is CATGLGGVTGELFF. Partial CDR3 DNA: TGCGCCACCGGACTAGGAGGGGTCACCGGGGAG. Full variable domain (missing parts from reference TRBV5-1 and TRBJ2-2): KAGVTQTPRYLIKTRGQQVTLSCSPISGHRSVSWYQQTPGQGLQFLFEYFSETQRNKGNFPGRFSGRQFSNSRSEMNVSTLELGDSALYLCATGLGGVTGELFFGEGSRLTVL.

This clone was seen ten or more times. Read sequence stops 3 residues before the CDR3 end, and the germline J gene provides the missing end. The chain combines TRBV19 with TRBJ1-1; D might be TRBD1 (6 bases). The CDR3 is made up of 11 amino acids. The germline CDR1 and CDR2 sequences are LNHDA and SQIVND (reference sequence). CDR3 DNA, as far as it was read: TGTGCCAGTAGTATTACAGGGAAA. Its translation: CASSITGK. The complete CDR3 protein is CASSITGKAFF.